A single sample is the source of the 25 T cell receptor beta chains below, sequenced in a study of blood T cell repertoires in COVID-19. TCRdb keeps only in-frame clones here, not all; method: immunoSEQ multiplex PCR. Of 40,000 to 45,000 clones in the sample, 89% were seen once. Input material: peripheral blood. The receptors were gathered from a man between 45 and 60 years old with active COVID-19.

This clone was recorded once. The rearrangement uses TRBV5-1 and TRBJ2-1, with D perhaps matching TRBD2 (6 bases). The V and J ends lost 0 bases and 7 bases respectively, with 17 bases between them. The length of the CDR3 is 16 residues. Per germline, CDR1 SGHRS and CDR2 YFSETQ. The DNA of the CDR3 is TGCGCCAGCAGCTTGGCCGAATCGGCGGGACGGAATGAGCAGTTCTTC. This translates into CASSLAESAGRNEQFF. Drawing the rest from reference TRBV5-1 and TRBJ2-1, the complete variable domain is KAGVTQTPRYLIKTRGQQVTLSCSPISGHRSVSWYQQTPGQGLQFLFEYFSETQRNKGNFPGRFSGRQFSNSRSEMNVSTLELGDSALYLCASSLAESAGRNEQFFGPGTRLTVL.

This clone was recorded only once. The chain is built from TRBV30 and TRBJ2-5, with TRBD2 matching over 9 bases. The CDR3 is 15 amino acids. Trimming took 0 bases from V and 2 from J; bases not matched to a gene: 4. Germline V gives CDR1 GTSNPN, CDR2 SVGIG (reference sequence). This chain's CDR3 is CAWSVRGLAQETQYF. CDR3 DNA sequence: TGTGCCTGGAGTGTACGGGGACTAGCACAAGAGACCCAGTACTTC.

Worth noting for this clone: At the DNA level, this CDR3 is encoded by other sequences in the same sample as well. The rearrangement joins TRBV6-5 to TRBJ2-2, with a tentative D call TRBD1 (7 bases). Per the germline V gene, CDR1 is MNHEY and CDR2 is SVGAGI. There are 13 residues in the CDR3. V was cut by 8 bases and J by 8 bases, with 15 bases left in between. CDR3 protein: CASSQGGWGELFF. Written as DNA, the CDR3 is TGTGCCAGCTCGCAGGGGGGATGGGGGGAGCTGTTTTTT.

V and J are TRBV15 and TRBJ1-1; no clear D gene. The germline V and J ends were trimmed by 0 bases and 5 bases, with 10 bases remaining between them. The CDR3 contains 14 residues. Germline loops: CDR1 LNHNV, CDR2 YYDKDF (reference sequence). The CDR3 spells CATSREDGQTEAFF. The CDR3 DNA is TGTGCCACCAGCAGAGAAGATGGGCAGACTGAAGCTTTCTTT.

The chain links TRBV5-1 to TRBJ2-1, with 11 bases that match TRBD2. After removal of 4 bases from V and 4 bases from J, the junction contained 4 bases not matched to a gene. This CDR3 is 15 amino acids long. In germline, CDR1 is SGHRS, CDR2 YFSETQ. The CDR3 reads CASSRGTSGYNEQFF. The CDR3 DNA reads as TGCGCCAGCAGCCGGGGGACTAGCGGATACAATGAGCAGTTCTTC.

This rearrangement joins TRBV27 to TRBJ1-1; 9 positions agree with TRBD1. The V gene end was trimmed by 6 bases and the J gene end by 1 base; junction bases not matched to a gene: 15. Germline values: CDR1 MNHEY, CDR2 SMNVEV (reference sequence). The CDR3 extends over 18 amino acids. The CDR3 sequence: CASSILFRGQGSNTEAFF. CDR3 in DNA: TGTGCCAGCAGCATCCTTTTTAGGGGACAGGGCTCGAACACTGAAGCTTTCTTT.

This chain links TRBV19 with TRBJ2-3, with D tentatively TRBD2 (6 bases). The CDR3 has 15 residues. Germline CDR1 and CDR2: LNHDA and SQIVND (reference sequence). V lost 5 bases to trimming and J lost 4 bases, with 16 bases between them. CDR3 residues: CASSSGVAPPDTQYF. The CDR3 DNA reads TGTGCCAGTAGTTCGGGAGTAGCCCCCCCAGATACGCAGTATTTT.

The chain carries TRBV6-2 or TRBV6-3 and TRBJ2-2, with D perhaps TRBD2 (6 bases). CDR3 length: 20 amino acids. Germline V CDR1 and CDR2: MNHEY, SVGEGT. Deletions cut 1 base from V and 3 bases from J, with 24 bases between. This CDR3 is CASSYFIARDSQTDTGELFF. In DNA form, the CDR3 reads TGTGCCAGCAGTTACTTTATCGCGCGGGACTCCCAGACAGACACCGGGGAGCTGTTTTTT.

The V call is TRBV7-2, the J call TRBJ2-1, with a weak D call TRBD2 (6 bases). Trimming removed 5 bases from V and 10 bases from J, with 12 bases in between. The CDR3 runs to 12 residues. Germline lookup yields CDR1 SGHTA and CDR2 FQGNSA. The CDR3 DNA follows: TGTGCCAGCAGCCTACCGGGACTCGAGCAGTTCTTC. It codes for CASSLPGLEQFF.

This chain connects TRBV6-5 to TRBJ2-7; D may be TRBD2 (6 bases). Looked up from germline, CDR1 is MNHEY and CDR2 is SVGAGI. Trimming pared 2 bases from V and 2 bases from J, leaving 10 bases between. This CDR3 is built from 14 residues. This chain's CDR3 is CASSYGTRTYEQYF. The DNA of the CDR3 is TGTGCCAGCAGTTACGGGACTCGAACCTACGAGCAGTACTTC.

The chain couples TRBV28 to TRBJ1-1, with a weak D call TRBD1 (5 bases). V shed 2 bases and J shed 0 bases, with 16 bases lying between them. Germline lookup yields CDR1 MDHEN and CDR2 SYDVKM. The CDR3 has 17 residues. The CDR3 DNA follows: TGTGCCAGCAGTTTAGAGGCAGGGATTCCCATGAACACTGAAGCTTTCTTT. As protein: CASSLEAGIPMNTEAFF.

This chain joins TRBV7-2 and TRBJ2-7, with D perhaps matching TRBD2 (5 bases). Trimming took 5 bases from V and 6 from J, leaving 11 bases between them. The CDR3 sequence is 12 residues long. Germline lookup yields CDR1 SGHTA and CDR2 FQGNSA. This CDR3 is CASSPGLGEQYF. In nucleotides, the CDR3 is TGTGCCAGCAGCCCCGGACTTGGCGAGCAGTACTTC.

This chain connects TRBV19 to TRBJ2-3; TRBD1 might be the D (6 bases). The CDR3 has 14 residues. V was pared by 3 bases and J by 5 bases, with 12 bases between. In germline, CDR1 is LNHDA, CDR2 SQIVND (reference sequence). CDR3 loop: CASSMGRGRDTQYF. In DNA form, the CDR3 reads TGTGCCAGTAGTATGGGCAGGGGACGAGATACGCAGTATTTT.

The chain carries TRBV11-2 and TRBJ2-3; no clear D. The germline gives CDR1 SGHAT, CDR2 FQNNGV. V was clipped by 1 base and J by 3 bases, with 8 bases between them. The CDR3 spans 14 residues. CDR3 amino acids: CASSLAGLTDTQYF. The CDR3 bases are TGTGCCAGCAGCTTAGCGGGTCTAACAGATACGCAGTATTTT.

The chain uses TRBV28 and TRBJ2-1, with a possible D match to TRBD2 (5 bases). The length of the CDR3 is 15 residues. V was cut by 7 bases and J by 5 bases, with 18 bases left in between. Germline V gene lookup returns CDR1 MDHEN and CDR2 SYDVKM. The CDR3 spells CASIRYEGGDNEQFF. For the CDR3, the DNA is TGTGCCAGCATTAGGTATGAGGGCGGAGACAATGAGCAGTTCTTC.

CDR3: CASSPPGLAGVGANVLTF. As DNA, the CDR3 is TGTGCCAGCAGTCCCCCGGGACTAGCGGGAGTTGGGGCCAACGTCCTGACTTTC. This chain uses TRBV6-2 or TRBV6-3 with TRBJ2-6; TRBD2 matches at 14 bases. The V gene's germline CDR1 is MNHEY and CDR2 SVGEGT. This CDR3 spans 18 amino acids. The J segment lost 3 bases and the V segment lost 5 bases, leaving 6 bases of the junction unmatched.

J is TRBJ2-7 and V is TRBV7-2; TRBD1 agrees at 7 bases. From germline, CDR1 is SGHTA and CDR2 FQGNSA. Trimming took 0 bases from V and 6 from J; bases not matched to a gene: 2. This CDR3 has 13 residues. The CDR3 loop is CASSLAWDSEQYF. DNA of the CDR3: TGTGCCAGCAGCTTAGCCTGGGACAGCGAGCAGTACTTC. The variable domain in full, completed from reference TRBV7-2 and TRBJ2-7, reads GAGVSQSPSNKVTEKGKDVELRCDPISGHTALYWYRQSLGQGLEFLIYFQGNSAPDKSGLPSDRFSAERTGGSVSTLTIQRTQQEDSAVYLCASSLAWDSEQYFGPGTRLTVT.

V is TRBV15 and J is TRBJ2-1; no clear D. The CDR3 sequence is 15 residues long. The V gene's germline CDR1 is LNHNV and CDR2 YYDKDF (reference sequence). The V end lost 1 base, the J end lost 0 bases, and 7 bases lay between the germline ends. CDR3 in amino acids: CATSRVGSSYNEQFF. CDR3 DNA: TGTGCCACCAGCAGAGTTGGCAGCTCCTACAATGAGCAGTTCTTC.

V gene TRBV6-4 combines with J gene TRBJ1-1; no clear D gene. Trimming removed 4 bases at V and 0 bases at J, with 6 bases between. This CDR3 comprises 13 residues. Looked up from germline, CDR1 is MRHNA and CDR2 is SNTAGT. In DNA, the CDR3 is TGTGCCAGCAGTGCCAGCGTGAACACTGAAGCTTTCTTT. Amino acids: CASSASVNTEAFF.

By sample share, this clone is medium-sized. The V and J genes are TRBV9 and TRBJ2-7, with 12 bases aligning to TRBD1. This CDR3 has 15 amino acids. The germline V gene has CDR1 SGDLS and CDR2 YYNGEE. Germline trimming cut 3 bases from V and 6 bases from J; bases unmatched to any gene: 7. In DNA form, the CDR3 reads TGTGCCAGCAGCGCAGACGGGACAGGGGGCGGCGAGCAGTACTTC. As protein: CASSADGTGGGEQYF.

The CDR3 DNA follows: TGTGCCAGCAGTGCCAGGGGTGGGGAGCAGTTCTTC. It codes for CASSARGGEQFF. V is TRBV12-3 or TRBV12-4 and J is TRBJ2-1, with D possibly TRBD1 on 6 matching bases. The CDR3 extends over 12 amino acids. Trimming left V 5 bases short and J 10 bases short, with 12 bases between.

The CDR3 here is CASSSLTGQLYGYTF. The CDR3 DNA is TGTGCCAGCAGTTCTCTCACCGGACAGCTCTATGGCTACACCTTC. This chain links TRBV27 with TRBJ1-2; D perhaps matches TRBD1 (6 bases). The CDR3 totals 15 residues. Trimming pared 4 bases from V and 4 bases from J, leaving 16 bases between. Germline assignment: CDR1 MNHEY and CDR2 SMNVEV (reference sequence).

The chain carries TRBV4-2 and TRBJ2-7; TRBD1 might be the D (6 bases). From germline, CDR1 is LGHNA and CDR2 YNFKEQ. Trimming shortened V by 0 bases and J by 2 bases, and 26 bases separated the two germline ends. This CDR3 spans 20 amino acids. Written as DNA, the CDR3 is TGTGCCAGCAGCCAAGAAAATGGGGCAGGGGCGCGGCTCCCTACCTACGAGCAGTACTTC. Translation: CASSQENGAGARLPTYEQYF.

In its sample, this clone was seen a few times. The CDR3 is CASSGLAGTGELFF. Written as DNA, the CDR3 is TGTGCCAGCAGCGGACTAGCGGGAACCGGGGAGCTGTTTTTT. This chain uses TRBV7-2 with TRBJ2-2; the match to TRBD2 covers 12 bases. Germline V CDR1 and CDR2: SGHTA, FQGNSA. CDR3 length: 14 amino acids. V was pared by 5 bases and J by 5 bases, with 0 bases of the junction left unmatched.

The rearrangement uses TRBV6-6 and TRBJ2-1; TRBD2 is a possible D gene (5 bases). This CDR3 is 13 amino acids long. Trimming cost V 4 bases and J 4 bases, with 8 bases left between them. CDR1 is MNHNY, CDR2 SVGAGI, per germline (reference sequence). The CDR3 protein is CASSSGLYNEQFF. The CDR3 region has the DNA TGTGCCAGCAGTTCCGGACTTTACAATGAGCAGTTCTTC.